This TCR beta chain is drawn from a study of shared clonotypes between healthy human individuals. Points from the study as a whole: Larger richness was generally estimated for naive than memory subsets.

Selected positively for CCR7 and CD45RO-negative, naive CD8 cells excluded terminally differentiated effector memory CD45RA+ cells. Worth noting for this clone: The antigen is undetermined.

From germline, CDR1 is SNHLY and CDR2 FYNNEI. The CDR3 has 17 amino acids. The trim removed 6 bases at V and 9 bases at J, leaving 14 bases unmatched. Repertoires were generated with immunoSEQ multiplex PCR, while TCRdb's copy carries only in-frame clones and drops some. The sample consists of 2 million to 2.5 million clones, approximately 94% of them appearing once. The receptor's source is a man between 18 and 35 years old in good health. Some clones in this sample may be carry-over from other donors' samples. The chain uses TRBV2 and TRBJ2-1, with 13 bases matching TRBD2. The material sequenced was naive CD8+ T cells from PBMCs. The CDR3 coding sequence is TGTGCCAGCAGGGAGAGGGGTAGACTAGCGGGAGGTGTTGAGCAGTTCTTC. Protein product: CASRERGRLAGGVEQFF.